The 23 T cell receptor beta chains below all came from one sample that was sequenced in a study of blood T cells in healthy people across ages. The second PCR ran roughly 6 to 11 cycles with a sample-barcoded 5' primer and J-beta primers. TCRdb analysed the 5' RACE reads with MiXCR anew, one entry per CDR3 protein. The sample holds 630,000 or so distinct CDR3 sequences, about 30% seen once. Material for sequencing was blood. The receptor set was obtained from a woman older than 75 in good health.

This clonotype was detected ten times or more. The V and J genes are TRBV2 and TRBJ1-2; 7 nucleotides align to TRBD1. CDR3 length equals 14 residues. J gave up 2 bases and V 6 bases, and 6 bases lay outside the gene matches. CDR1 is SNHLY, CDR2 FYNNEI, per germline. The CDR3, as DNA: TGTGCCAGCAGCCCGGAGACAGGGAACTATGGCTACACCTTC. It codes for CASSPETGNYGYTF.

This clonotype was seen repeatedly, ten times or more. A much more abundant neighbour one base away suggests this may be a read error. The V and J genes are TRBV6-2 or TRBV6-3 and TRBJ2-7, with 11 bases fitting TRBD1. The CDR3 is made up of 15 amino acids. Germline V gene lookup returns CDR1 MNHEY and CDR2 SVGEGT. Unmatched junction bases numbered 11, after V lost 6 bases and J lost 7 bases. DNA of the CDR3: TGTGCCAGCAGAAACCCCGGGACAGGGGGGCGGGAGCAGTACTTC. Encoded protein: CASRNPGTGGREQYF.

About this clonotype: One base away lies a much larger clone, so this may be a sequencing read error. CDR3 protein: CTSSPLGNGYTF. In DNA form, the CDR3 reads TGTACCAGCAGTCCCCTGGGGAATGGCTACACCTTC. The chain uses TRBV6-6 and TRBJ1-2; D unresolved. Looked up from germline, CDR1 is MNHNY and CDR2 is SVGAGI (reference sequence). The CDR3 length is 12 residues.

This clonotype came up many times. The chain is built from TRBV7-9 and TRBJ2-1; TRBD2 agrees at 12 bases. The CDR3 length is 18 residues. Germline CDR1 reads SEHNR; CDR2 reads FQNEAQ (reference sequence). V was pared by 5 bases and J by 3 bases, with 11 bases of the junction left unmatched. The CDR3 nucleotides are TGTGCCAGCAGCGCCCGACTAGCGGGGGTGATAATCTACAATGAGCAGTTCTTC. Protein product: CASSARLAGVIIYNEQFF. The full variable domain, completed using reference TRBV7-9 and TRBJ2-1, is DTGVSQNPRHKITKRGQNVTFRCDPISEHNRLYWYRQTLGQGPEFLTYFQNEAQLEKSRLLSDRFSAERPKGSFSTLEIQRTEQGDSAMYLCASSARLAGVIIYNEQFFGPGTRLTVL.

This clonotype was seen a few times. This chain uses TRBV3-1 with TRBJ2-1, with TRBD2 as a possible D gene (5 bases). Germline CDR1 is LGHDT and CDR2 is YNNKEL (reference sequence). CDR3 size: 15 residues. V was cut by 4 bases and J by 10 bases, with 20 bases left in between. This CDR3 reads CASSPRRADPGEQFF. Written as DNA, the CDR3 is TGTGCCAGCAGCCCCCGCCGAGCGGATCCCGGAGAGCAGTTCTTC.

The CDR3 bases are TGTGCCAGCAGTAACAGGGGGCAAGAAAAACTGTTTTTT. This sequence encodes CASSNRGQEKLFF. The J gene is TRBJ1-4, the V gene TRBV28; TRBD1 matches 9 bases. The germline V gene has CDR1 MDHEN and CDR2 SYDVKM. The CDR3 spans 13 residues. Trimming removed 5 bases from V and 8 bases from J; junction bases left unmatched: 3.

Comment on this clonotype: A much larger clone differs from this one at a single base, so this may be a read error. CDR3 amino acids: CASSISPHATNEKRFF. Written as DNA, the CDR3 is TGTGCCAGCAGTATCTCACCTCATGCAACTAATGAAAAACGGTTTTTT. V usage is TRBV9 and J usage is TRBJ1-4, with D uncertain. Germline V gives CDR1 SGDLS, CDR2 YYNGEE. This CDR3 spans 16 amino acids.

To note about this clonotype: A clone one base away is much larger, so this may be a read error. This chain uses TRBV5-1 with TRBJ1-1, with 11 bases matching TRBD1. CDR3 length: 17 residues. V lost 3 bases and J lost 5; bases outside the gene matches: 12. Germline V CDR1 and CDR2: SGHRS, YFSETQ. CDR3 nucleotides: TGCGCCAGCAGCTCATGGGCCCTCTGGGACAGGGGGACTGAAGCTTTCTTT. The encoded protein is CASSSWALWDRGTEAFF.

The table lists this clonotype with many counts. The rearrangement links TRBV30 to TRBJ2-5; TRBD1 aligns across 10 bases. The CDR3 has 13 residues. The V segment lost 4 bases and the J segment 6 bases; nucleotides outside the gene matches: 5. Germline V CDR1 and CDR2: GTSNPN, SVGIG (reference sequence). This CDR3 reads CAWMGQGMQTQYF. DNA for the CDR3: TGTGCCTGGATGGGACAGGGGATGCAGACCCAGTACTTC. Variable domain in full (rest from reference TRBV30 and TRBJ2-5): SQTIHQWPATLVQPVGSPLSLECTVEGTSNPNLYWYRQAAGRGLQLLFYSVGIGQISSEVPQNLSASRPQDRQFILSSKKLLLSDSGFYLCAWMGQGMQTQYFGPGTRLLVL.

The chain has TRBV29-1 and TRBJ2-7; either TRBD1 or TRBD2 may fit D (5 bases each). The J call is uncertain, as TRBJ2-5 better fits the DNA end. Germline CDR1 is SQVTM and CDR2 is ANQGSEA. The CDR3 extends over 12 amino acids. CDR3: CSTSGGLETQYF. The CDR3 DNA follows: TGCAGCACGAGTGGGGGTCTGGAGACCCAGTACTTC.

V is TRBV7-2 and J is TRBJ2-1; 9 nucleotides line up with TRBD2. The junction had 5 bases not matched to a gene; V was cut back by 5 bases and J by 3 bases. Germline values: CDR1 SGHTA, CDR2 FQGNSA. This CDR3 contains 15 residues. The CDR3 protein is CASSRGGVNYNEQFF. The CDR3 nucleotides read TGTGCCAGCAGCCGCGGGGGGGTCAACTACAATGAGCAGTTCTTC.

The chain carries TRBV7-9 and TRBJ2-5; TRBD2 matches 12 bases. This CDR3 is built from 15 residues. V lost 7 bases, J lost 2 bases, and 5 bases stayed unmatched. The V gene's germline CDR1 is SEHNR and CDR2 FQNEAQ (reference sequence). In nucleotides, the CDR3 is TGTGCCAGCAACCTTCTAGCGGGGGGGCAAGAGACCCAGTACTTC. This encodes CASNLLAGGQETQYF.

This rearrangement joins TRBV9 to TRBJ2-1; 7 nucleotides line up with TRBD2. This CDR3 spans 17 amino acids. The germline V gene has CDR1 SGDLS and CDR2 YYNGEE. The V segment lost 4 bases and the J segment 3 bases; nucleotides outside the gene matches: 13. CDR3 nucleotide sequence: TGTGCCAGCAGCCCCCTGGGTGGCGGGGGTTTCTACAATGAGCAGTTCTTC. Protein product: CASSPLGGGGFYNEQFF.

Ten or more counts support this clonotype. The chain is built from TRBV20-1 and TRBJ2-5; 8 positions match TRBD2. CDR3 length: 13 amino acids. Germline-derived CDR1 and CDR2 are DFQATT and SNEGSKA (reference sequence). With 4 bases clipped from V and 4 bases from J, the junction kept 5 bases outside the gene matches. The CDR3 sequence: CSAILRGGETQYF. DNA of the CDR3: TGCAGTGCTATCCTCCGGGGGGGAGAGACCCAGTACTTC.

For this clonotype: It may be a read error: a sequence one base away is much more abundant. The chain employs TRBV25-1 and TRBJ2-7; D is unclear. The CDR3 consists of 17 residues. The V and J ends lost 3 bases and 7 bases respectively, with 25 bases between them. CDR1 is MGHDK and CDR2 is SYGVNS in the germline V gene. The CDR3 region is CASSESQNSWSYNEQYF. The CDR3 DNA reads TGTGCCAGCAGTGAGTCACAGAACTCCTGGTCCTACAATGAGCAGTACTTC.

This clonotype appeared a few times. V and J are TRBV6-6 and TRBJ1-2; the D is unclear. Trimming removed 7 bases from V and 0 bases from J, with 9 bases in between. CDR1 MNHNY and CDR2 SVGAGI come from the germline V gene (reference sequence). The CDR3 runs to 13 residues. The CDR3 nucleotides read TGTGCCAGCAAACCCGGACCTAACTATGGCTACACCTTC. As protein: CASKPGPNYGYTF.

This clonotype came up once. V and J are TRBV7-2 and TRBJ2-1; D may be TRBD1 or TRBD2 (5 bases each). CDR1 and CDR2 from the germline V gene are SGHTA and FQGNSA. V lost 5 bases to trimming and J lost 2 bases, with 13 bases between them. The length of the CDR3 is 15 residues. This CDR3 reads CASSPLPGPYNEQFF. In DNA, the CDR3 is TGTGCCAGCAGCCCGCTCCCGGGGCCCTACAATGAGCAGTTCTTC.

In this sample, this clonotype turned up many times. CDR3 region: CSVEDGRKNTEAFF. The CDR3, as DNA: TGCAGCGTTGAAGATGGACGGAAGAACACTGAAGCTTTCTTT. This rearrangement joins TRBV29-1 to TRBJ1-1; D call uncertain. In germline, CDR1 is SQVTM, CDR2 ANQGSEA. Trimming cost V 0 bases and J 1 base, with 9 bases left between them. The CDR3 covers 14 residues.

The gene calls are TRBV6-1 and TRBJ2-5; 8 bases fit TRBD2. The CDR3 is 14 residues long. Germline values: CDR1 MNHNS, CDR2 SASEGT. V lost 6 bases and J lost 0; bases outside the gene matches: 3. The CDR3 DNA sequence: TGTGCCAGCAGAGCGGGAGAGTACCAAGAGACCCAGTACTTC. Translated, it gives CASRAGEYQETQYF.

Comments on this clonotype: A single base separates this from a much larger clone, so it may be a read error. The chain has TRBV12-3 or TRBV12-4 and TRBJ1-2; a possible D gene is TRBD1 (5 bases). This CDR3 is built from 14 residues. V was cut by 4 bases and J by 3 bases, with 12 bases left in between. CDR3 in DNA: TGTGCCAGCAGTTGGGGGGGAGTCCACTATGGCTACACCTTC. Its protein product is CASSWGGVHYGYTF.

CDR3 in amino acids: CASSPVPGQGIREAFF. CDR3 nucleotides: TGTGCCAGCTCACCAGTCCCGGGACAGGGGATACGTGAAGCTTTCTTT. V gene TRBV18 combines with J gene TRBJ1-1; 10 nucleotides align to TRBD1. The germline gives CDR1 KGHSH, CDR2 LQKENI. Trimming took 2 bases from V and 7 from J; bases not matched to a gene: 10. This CDR3 comprises 16 residues.

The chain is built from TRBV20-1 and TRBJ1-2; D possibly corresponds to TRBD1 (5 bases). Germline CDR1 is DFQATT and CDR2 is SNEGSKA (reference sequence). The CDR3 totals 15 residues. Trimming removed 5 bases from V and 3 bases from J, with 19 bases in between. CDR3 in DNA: TGCAGTGCTGGCGAGGGGAGTAAAAGGGACTATGGCTACACCTTC. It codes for CSAGEGSKRDYGYTF.

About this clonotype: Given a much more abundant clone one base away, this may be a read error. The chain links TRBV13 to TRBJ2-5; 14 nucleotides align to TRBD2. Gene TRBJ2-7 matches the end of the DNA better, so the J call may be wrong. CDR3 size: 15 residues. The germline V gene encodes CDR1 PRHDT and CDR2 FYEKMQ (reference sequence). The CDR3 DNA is TGTGTCAGCAGCCGGACTAGCGGGGGGTGGTACGAGCAGTACTTC. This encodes CVSSRTSGGWYEQYF.